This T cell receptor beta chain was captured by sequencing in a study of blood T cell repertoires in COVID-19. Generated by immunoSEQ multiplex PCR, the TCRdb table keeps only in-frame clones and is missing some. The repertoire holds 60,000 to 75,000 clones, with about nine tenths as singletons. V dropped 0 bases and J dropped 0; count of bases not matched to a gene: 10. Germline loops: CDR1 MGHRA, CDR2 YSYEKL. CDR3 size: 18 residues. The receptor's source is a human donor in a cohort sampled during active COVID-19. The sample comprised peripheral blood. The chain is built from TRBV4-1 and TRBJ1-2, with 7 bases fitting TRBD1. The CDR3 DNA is TGCGCCAGCAGCCAAGACCTAAAAACCCAGGGGGCTAACTATGGCTACACCTTC. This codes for CASSQDLKTQGANYGYTF.